Here is one T cell receptor (beta chain) with its context. The antigen remains undetermined. This entry belongs to a study of T cells expressing NK-cell markers. Study background: The study drew TCR beta repertoires from sorted CD3+CD56+NKG2C+, CD3+CD56+NKG2C- and CD3+CD56-NKG2C+ T cells. Overall study results and limits: About 1.0-7.0% of CD8+ T cells in about 6 donors belonged to dominant NKG2C+ clonotypes. The CD3+CD56-NKG2C+ fraction was also led by these clonotypes in several donors.

The germline gives CDR1 SQVTM, CDR2 ANQGSEA. The CDR3 consists of 12 residues. Production of TCR beta cDNA relied on 5'RACE template switching with UMIs. Using the 5' RACE reads, TCRdb records one entry per CDR3 protein without DNA. The specimen's table records 350,000 to 450,000 distinct CDR3 sequences. V usage is TRBV29-1 and J usage is TRBJ1-1. This clonotype was obtained from a man between 18 and 69 years old in good health. Sequencing input: blood T cells: a sorted CD56 or NKG2C T cell subset, CD4+ or CD8+ T cells, or bulk PBMC T cells (not recorded which). The CDR3 here is CSVRGERGEAFF.